The rows below give T cell receptor beta chains drawn from one sample of a study of molecular identifiers for immune sequencing clone quantification. TCRdb used MiXCR to reprocess the PCR reads, holding one entry per CDR3 protein. The sample holds about 510,000 distinct CDR3 sequences; about 25% are singletons and the top ten take around 0.78%. The sequenced sample was naive CD8+ T cells from blood, with Jurkat cell RNA spiked in. Receptor source: a human donor in good health. Some libraries in this study had Jurkat cell RNA spiked in. The CDR3 runs from the conserved cysteine through the conserved F or W.

TRBJ1-1,TRBV7-6,CASSSTDNTEAFF
TRBJ2-2,TRBV7-9,CASSFPSAGGPNTGELFF
TRBJ1-1,TRBV5-6,CASSPDREALVAEAFF
TRBJ1-1,TRBV4-1,CASSQGSGWQTAEAFF
TRBJ2-1,TRBV7-9,CASSSNRGLELGEQFF
TRBJ1-1,TRBV12-5,CASGLSLRVAEAFF
TRBJ2-3,TRBV7-6,CASSLHRDRGIVDTQYF
TRBJ2-3,TRBV7-8,CASSAVLGGGPRYTQYF
TRBJ2-3,TRBV2,CASSPPVGGLGDTQYF
TRBJ2-1,TRBV28,CASKLLAGASGEQFF
TRBJ2-7,TRBV12-3/TRBV12-4,CASSLARDRTYEQYF
TRBJ1-1,TRBV12-3/TRBV12-4,CASSLQGQPWTEAFF
TRBJ1-5,TRBV20-1,CSARERGRHGQPQHF
TRBJ1-4,TRBV30,CAWSVVDEKLFF
TRBJ2-5,TRBV28,CASSSRDAETQHF
TRBJ1-2,TRBV12-3/TRBV12-4,CASSLRRDSNYGYTF
TRBJ1-2,TRBV15,CATSREREGAGYGYTF
TRBJ2-7,TRBV11-2,CASTNPRTGNTYEQYF
TRBJ2-3,TRBV6-2/TRBV6-3,CASSYDGGFADTQYF
TRBJ2-1,TRBV12-3/TRBV12-4,CASSFTGGYNEQFF
TRBJ2-7,TRBV20-1,CSALNPDGSYEQYF
TRBJ1-1,TRBV19,CASSIVTGTGGTEAFF